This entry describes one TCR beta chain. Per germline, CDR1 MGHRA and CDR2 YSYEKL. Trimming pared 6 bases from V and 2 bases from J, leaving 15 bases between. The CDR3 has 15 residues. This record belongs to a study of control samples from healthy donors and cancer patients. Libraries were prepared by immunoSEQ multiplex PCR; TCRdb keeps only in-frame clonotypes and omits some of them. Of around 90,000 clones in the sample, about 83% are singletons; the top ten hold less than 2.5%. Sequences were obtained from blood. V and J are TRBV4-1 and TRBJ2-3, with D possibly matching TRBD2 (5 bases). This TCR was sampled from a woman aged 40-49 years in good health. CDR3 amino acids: CASSAWGDATDTQYF. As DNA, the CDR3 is TGCGCCAGCAGTGCCTGGGGAGACGCCACAGATACGCAGTATTTT.